This T cell receptor (beta chain) was recovered during a study of breast tumors, draining lymph nodes, adjacent tissues. Germline assignment: CDR1 DFQATT and CDR2 SNEGSKA (reference sequence). The CDR3 has 15 amino acids. Trimming stripped 1 base from V and 7 bases from J, with 17 bases between. TCRdb fed the multiplex PCR reads into MiXCR, producing one record per CDR3 protein. This table holds 25,000 or so distinct CDR3 sequences, almost 70% found once. This clonotype was sampled from a female donor with breast cancer. Some clones in this sample may be carry-over from other donors' samples. The chain is built from TRBV20-1 and TRBJ2-1; no clear D. The sample taken for sequencing was tumor-adjacent breast tissue. The CDR3 DNA sequence: TGCAGTGCTAGAGGGGTGGGGATAGGGAAAAATGAGCAGTTCTTC. This encodes CSARGVGIGKNEQFF.